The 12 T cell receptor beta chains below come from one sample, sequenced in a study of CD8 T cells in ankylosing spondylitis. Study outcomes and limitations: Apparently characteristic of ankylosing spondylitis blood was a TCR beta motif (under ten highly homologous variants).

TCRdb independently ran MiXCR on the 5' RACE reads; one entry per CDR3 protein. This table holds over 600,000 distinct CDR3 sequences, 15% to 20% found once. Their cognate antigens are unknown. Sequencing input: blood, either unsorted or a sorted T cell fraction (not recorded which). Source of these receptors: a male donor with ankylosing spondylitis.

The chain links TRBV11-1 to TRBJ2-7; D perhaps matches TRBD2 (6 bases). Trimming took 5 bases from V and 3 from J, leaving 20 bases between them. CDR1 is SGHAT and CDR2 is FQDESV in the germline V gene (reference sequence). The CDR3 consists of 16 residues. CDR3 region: CASSEGTPQTLYEQYF. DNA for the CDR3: TGTGCCAGCAGCGAAGGGACTCCACAAACCCTCTACGAGCAGTACTTC.

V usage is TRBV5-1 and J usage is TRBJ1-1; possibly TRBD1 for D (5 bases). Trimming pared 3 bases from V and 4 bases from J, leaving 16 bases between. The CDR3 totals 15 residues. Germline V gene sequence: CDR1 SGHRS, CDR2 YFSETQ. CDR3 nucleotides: TGCGCCAGCAGCTCCACGACAGATCTGAGCACTGAAGCTTTCTTT. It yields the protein CASSSTTDLSTEAFF.

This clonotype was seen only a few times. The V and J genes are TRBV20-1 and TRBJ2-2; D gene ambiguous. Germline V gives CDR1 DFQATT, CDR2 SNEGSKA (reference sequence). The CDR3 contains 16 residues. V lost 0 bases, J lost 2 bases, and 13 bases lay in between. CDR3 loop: CSARDLGKGNTGELFF. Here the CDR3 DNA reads TGCAGTGCTAGAGACCTAGGGAAAGGAAACACCGGGGAGCTGTTTTTT.

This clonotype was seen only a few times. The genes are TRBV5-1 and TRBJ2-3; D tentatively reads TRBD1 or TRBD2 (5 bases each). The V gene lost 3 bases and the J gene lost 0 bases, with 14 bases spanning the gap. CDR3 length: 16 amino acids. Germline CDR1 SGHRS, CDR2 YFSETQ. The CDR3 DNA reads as TGCGCCAGCAGCTCGATCGGGGCTTGGAGCACAGATACGCAGTATTTT. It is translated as CASSSIGAWSTDTQYF. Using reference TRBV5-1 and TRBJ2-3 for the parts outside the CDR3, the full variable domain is KAGVTQTPRYLIKTRGQQVTLSCSPISGHRSVSWYQQTPGQGLQFLFEYFSETQRNKGNFPGRFSGRQFSNSRSEMNVSTLELGDSALYLCASSSIGAWSTDTQYFGPGTRLTVL.

This CDR3 reads CATSNSLAGVGNEQFF. CDR3 DNA: TGTGCCACCAGCAACAGCCTAGCGGGAGTCGGCAATGAGCAGTTCTTC. V is TRBV15 and J is TRBJ2-1; 10 nucleotides agree with TRBD2. The germline gives CDR1 LNHNV, CDR2 YYDKDF (reference sequence). The V segment lost 4 bases and the J segment 6 bases; nucleotides outside the gene matches: 9. The CDR3 is 16 residues long.

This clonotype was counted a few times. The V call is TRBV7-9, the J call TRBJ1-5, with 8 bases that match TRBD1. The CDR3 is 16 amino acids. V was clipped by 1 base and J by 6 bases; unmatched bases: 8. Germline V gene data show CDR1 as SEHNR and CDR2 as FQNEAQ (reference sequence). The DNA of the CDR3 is TGTGCCAGCAGCTTAGGGCAGGGGGCGCCGGGTCAGCCCCAGCATTTT. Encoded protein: CASSLGQGAPGQPQHF.

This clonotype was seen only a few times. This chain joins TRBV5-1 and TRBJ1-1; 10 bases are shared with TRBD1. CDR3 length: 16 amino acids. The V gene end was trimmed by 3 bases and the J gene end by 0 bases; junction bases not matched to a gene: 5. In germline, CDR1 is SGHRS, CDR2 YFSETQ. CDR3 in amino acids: CASSSGQGIMNTEAFF. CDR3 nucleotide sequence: TGCGCCAGCAGCTCGGGACAGGGGATCATGAACACTGAAGCTTTCTTT.

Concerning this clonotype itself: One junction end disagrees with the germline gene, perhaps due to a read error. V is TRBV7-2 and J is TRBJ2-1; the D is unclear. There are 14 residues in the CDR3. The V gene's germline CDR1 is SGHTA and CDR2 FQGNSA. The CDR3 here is CASSLEFSDNEQFF. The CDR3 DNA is TGTGCCAGCAGCTTAGAGTTCTCCGACAATGAGCAGTTCTTC.

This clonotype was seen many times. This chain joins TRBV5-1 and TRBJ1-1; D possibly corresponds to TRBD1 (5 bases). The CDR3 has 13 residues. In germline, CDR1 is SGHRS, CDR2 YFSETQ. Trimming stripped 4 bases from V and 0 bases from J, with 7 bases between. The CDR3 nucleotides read TGCGCCAGCAGCGAAGGGGTGAACACTGAAGCTTTCTTT. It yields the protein CASSEGVNTEAFF.

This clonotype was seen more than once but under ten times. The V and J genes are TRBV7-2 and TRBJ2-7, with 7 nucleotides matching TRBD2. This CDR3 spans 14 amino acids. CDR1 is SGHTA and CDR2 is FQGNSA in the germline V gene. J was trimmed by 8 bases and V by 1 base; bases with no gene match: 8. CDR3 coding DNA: TGTGCCAGCAGCTTAGAAAGGACTAGGAGCCAGCAGTACTTC. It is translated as CASSLERTRSQQYF. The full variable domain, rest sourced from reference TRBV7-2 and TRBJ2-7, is GAGVSQSPSNKVTEKGKDVELRCDPISGHTALYWYRQSLGQGLEFLIYFQGNSAPDKSGLPSDRFSAERTGGSVSTLTIQRTQQEDSAVYLCASSLERTRSQQYFGPGTRLTVT.

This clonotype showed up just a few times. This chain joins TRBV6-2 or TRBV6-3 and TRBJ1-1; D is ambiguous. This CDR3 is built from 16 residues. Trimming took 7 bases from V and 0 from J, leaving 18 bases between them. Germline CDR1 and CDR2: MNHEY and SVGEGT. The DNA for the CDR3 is TGTGCCAGCATAGACGGGGAACTTGACATGAACACTGAAGCTTTCTTT. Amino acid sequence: CASIDGELDMNTEAFF.

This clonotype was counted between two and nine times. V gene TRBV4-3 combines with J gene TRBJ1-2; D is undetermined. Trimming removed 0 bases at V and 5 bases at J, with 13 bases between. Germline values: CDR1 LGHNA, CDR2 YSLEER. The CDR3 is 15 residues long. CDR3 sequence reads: CASSQDQFSAYGYTF. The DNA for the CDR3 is TGCGCCAGCAGCCAAGACCAGTTCAGCGCTTATGGCTACACCTTC.